These 13 T cell receptor beta chains share one sample of origin, sequenced in a study of control samples from healthy donors and cancer patients. Generated by immunoSEQ multiplex PCR, the TCRdb table keeps only in-frame clones and is missing some. The sample records some 120,000 clones, 93% being singletons. The sample taken for sequencing was PBMCs. The source is a man aged 50-59 years with head and neck cancer.

V is TRBV6-2 or TRBV6-3 and J is TRBJ1-1, with a possible D match to TRBD1 (5 bases). Trimming cost V 2 bases and J 10 bases, with 11 bases left between them. The length of the CDR3 is 12 residues. Germline assignment: CDR1 MNHEY and CDR2 SVGEGT. The CDR3 spells CASSYGRGRAFF. In DNA form, the CDR3 reads TGTGCCAGCAGTTACGGGAGGGGCCGAGCTTTCTTT.

The chain carries TRBV5-1 and TRBJ1-1; D is ambiguous. V lost 0 bases, J lost 7 bases, and 13 bases lay in between. This CDR3 contains 14 residues. Germline CDR1 is SGHRS and CDR2 is YFSETQ. CDR3 region: CASSLAQTSLEAFF. Here the CDR3 DNA reads TGCGCCAGCAGCTTGGCACAGACTTCCCTTGAAGCTTTCTTT.

This rearrangement joins TRBV7-6 to TRBJ1-4, with a tentative D call TRBD1 (6 bases). The V end lost 0 bases, the J end lost 4 bases, and 9 bases lay between the germline ends. This CDR3 has 15 amino acids. The germline gives CDR1 SGHVS, CDR2 FNYEAQ. The CDR3 DNA reads as TGTGCCAGCAGCTTAGCGGGGGCGCTTAATGAAAAACTGTTTTTT. Its protein product is CASSLAGALNEKLFF.

The gene calls are TRBV6-5 and TRBJ1-2, with TRBD1 as a possible D gene (6 bases). Trimming left V 4 bases short and J 8 bases short, with 11 bases between. Germline V gene data show CDR1 as MNHEY and CDR2 as SVGAGI. This CDR3 is 12 amino acids long. The CDR3: CASSFRGGGYTF. CDR3 in DNA: TGTGCCAGCAGTTTCAGGGGTGGCGGCTACACCTTC.

This clone was found once. V usage is TRBV5-1 and J usage is TRBJ2-3; 12 nucleotides line up with TRBD2. Germline-derived CDR1 and CDR2 are SGHRS and YFSETQ. After removal of 3 bases from V and 2 bases from J, the junction contained 1 base not matched to a gene. This CDR3 is 15 amino acids long. As DNA, the CDR3 is TGCGCCAGCAGCTGGACTAGCGGGGTCACAGATACGCAGTATTTT. Amino acids: CASSWTSGVTDTQYF. Full variable domain (remainder filled in from reference TRBV5-1 and TRBJ2-3): KAGVTQTPRYLIKTRGQQVTLSCSPISGHRSVSWYQQTPGQGLQFLFEYFSETQRNKGNFPGRFSGRQFSNSRSEMNVSTLELGDSALYLCASSWTSGVTDTQYFGPGTRLTVL.

The V gene is TRBV7-3, the J gene TRBJ1-3; D remains ambiguous. This CDR3 has 14 amino acids. The germline CDR1 and CDR2 sequences are SGHTA and FQGTGA. The V end was cut by 2 bases, the J end by 8 bases, with 13 bases between. CDR3 coding DNA: TGTGCCAGCAGCTTAGGTGGTCCCGGGGACACCATATATTTT. Protein sequence: CASSLGGPGDTIYF.

J is TRBJ2-7 and V is TRBV28, with TRBD2 identical over 11 bases. Germline V CDR1 and CDR2: MDHEN, SYDVKM. The CDR3 sequence is 14 residues long. V lost 7 bases and J lost 3; bases outside the gene matches: 5. CDR3 sequence (DNA): TGTGCCAGCACCTCCGGGACTAGCGGCTACGAGCAGTACTTC. Translating it yields CASTSGTSGYEQYF.

The chain recombines TRBV7-3 with TRBJ2-5; D remains ambiguous. The germline V gene encodes CDR1 SGHTA and CDR2 FQGTGA. V lost 4 bases, J lost 4 bases, and 10 bases lay in between. This CDR3 has 13 amino acids. Written as DNA, the CDR3 is TGTGCCAGCAGCTCTGGGGAACGAGAGACCCAGTACTTC. Its protein is CASSSGERETQYF.

The gene calls are TRBV15 and TRBJ2-3; 10 bases match TRBD2. Germline CDR1 reads LNHNV; CDR2 reads YYDKDF (reference sequence). The CDR3 length is 17 residues. V shed 5 bases and J 3 bases; nucleotides not matched to a gene: 11. The CDR3: CATSLRGSSGGTDTQYF. CDR3 nucleotides: TGTGCCACCAGCCTCCGGGGGAGTAGCGGGGGGACAGATACGCAGTATTTT.

This clone occurred once. This sequence joins TRBV4-2 and TRBJ2-5, with a tentative D call TRBD1 (5 bases). There are 14 residues in the CDR3. Germline V gene data show CDR1 as LGHNA and CDR2 as YNFKEQ. V was shortened by 0 bases and J by 12 bases, with 17 bases between the two germline ends. CDR3 in amino acids: CASSQDDQGEGKYF. The CDR3 DNA is TGTGCCAGCAGCCAAGACGATCAAGGGGAAGGGAAGTACTTC.

The chain joins TRBV10-1 to TRBJ2-2, with D possibly TRBD1 on 6 matching bases. The CDR3 is made up of 15 amino acids. V dropped 6 bases and J dropped 5 bases, with 16 bases sitting between them. CDR1 and CDR2 (germline): WNHNN, SYGVQD (reference sequence). The CDR3 sequence: CASRRNRVETGELFF. The CDR3 DNA reads TGCGCCAGCAGACGAAACAGGGTCGAGACCGGGGAGCTGTTTTTT.

This chain uses TRBV5-1 with TRBJ1-2; D is uncertain. This CDR3 comprises 12 residues. Deletions cut 5 bases from V and 6 bases from J, with 11 bases between. Germline V gene lookup returns CDR1 SGHRS and CDR2 YFSETQ. The CDR3 nucleotides are TGCGCCAGCAGTCCGGCAGGAAATGGCTACACCTTC. It codes for CASSPAGNGYTF.

The chain is built from TRBV19 and TRBJ1-2, with D maybe TRBD1 (5 bases). Germline CDR1 is LNHDA and CDR2 is SQIVND (reference sequence). The CDR3 is 19 residues long. V was trimmed by 5 bases and J by 0 bases, leaving 25 bases between them. For the CDR3, the DNA is TGTGCCAGTAGTGATTACGCGGGGGTCTCCCGAATAGCTAACTATGGCTACACCTTC. It is translated as CASSDYAGVSRIANYGYTF.